Each of the 15 T cell receptor beta chains below was sequenced from the same sample in a study of sequential checkpoint blockade in melanoma. TCRdb keeps only in-frame clones here, not all; method: immunoSEQ multiplex PCR. The sample consists of under 9,500 clones, 45% to 60% of them appearing once. The treatment is: randomized to nivolumab then ipilimumab (arm A) or the reverse (arm B). The material sequenced was CD8+ T cells sorted from blood (inferred from file names), taken from a patient given nivolumab and ipilimumab in sequence. These receptors all stem from a human donor with melanoma.

To note about this clone: One end of the junction does not line up with germline, which may come from a read error. The chain has TRBV6-5 and TRBJ2-5; the D gene is possibly TRBD2 (6 bases). TRBJ2-7 matches the DNA end more closely, so the J call is doubtful. There are 13 residues in the CDR3. CDR1 and CDR2 (germline): MNHEY, SVGAGI. CDR3 DNA sequence: TGTGCCAGCAGTGACTCGTCGGAGGGCGAGCAGTACTTC. It yields the protein CASSDSSEGEQYF.

This clone has a handful of counts. V is TRBV7-9 and J is TRBJ2-5; no firm D call. There are 13 residues in the CDR3. The V end was cut by 2 bases, the J end by 2 bases, with 6 bases between. The germline V gene encodes CDR1 SEHNR and CDR2 FQNEAQ (reference sequence). This CDR3 is CASSLLAQETQYF. CDR3 nucleotides: TGTGCCAGCAGCTTACTGGCACAAGAGACCCAGTACTTC.

A few counts support this clone. The CDR3 spells CASSQDRGTQETQYF. CDR3 DNA: TGCGCCAGCAGCCAAGATAGAGGCACCCAAGAGACCCAGTACTTC. The rearrangement joins TRBV23-1 to TRBJ2-5; D uncertain. TRBV23-1 carries the ORF label, with uncertain function. Trimming removed 6 bases at V and 1 base at J, with 15 bases between. This CDR3 spans 15 amino acids.

The V call is TRBV28, the J call TRBJ2-5; TRBD2 aligns across 13 bases. Trimming at V came to 4 bases and at J to 1 base, leaving 9 bases not matched to a gene. The CDR3 loop spans 18 amino acids. From germline, CDR1 is MDHEN and CDR2 SYDVKM. The CDR3 sequence: CASSYTSGRGARQETQYF. CDR3 coding DNA: TGTGCCAGCAGTTATACTAGCGGGAGGGGCGCCCGCCAAGAGACCCAGTACTTC.

The chain combines TRBV2 with TRBJ2-5; 9 bases are a match to TRBD2. V lost 2 bases and J lost 4; bases outside the gene matches: 8. CDR1 and CDR2 from the germline V gene are SNHLY and FYNNEI. This CDR3 is 16 amino acids long. The DNA of the CDR3 is TGTGCCAGCAGTGAAAAGCGGGGGGCTTACTTAGAGACCCAGTACTTC. It translates to CASSEKRGAYLETQYF.

A note on this clone: The conserved phenylalanine or tryptophan is not found at the CDR3 terminus, so this likely reflects a read error. CDR3 sequence: CASGQSLNTEAFL. The CDR3 bases are TGTGCCAGTGGACAGAGCCTGAACACTGAAGCTTTCCTT. The chain couples TRBV19 to TRBJ1-1; perhaps TRBD1 as D (6 bases). The V and J ends lost 8 bases and 0 bases respectively, with 10 bases between them. The CDR3 spans 13 residues. Looked up from germline, CDR1 is LNHDA and CDR2 is SQIVND (reference sequence).

The chain combines TRBV6-1 with TRBJ1-3; D is undetermined. Germline V CDR1 and CDR2: MNHNS, SASEGT. Trimming stripped 3 bases from V and 2 bases from J, with 14 bases between. The CDR3 contains 16 residues. CDR3 loop: CASSDRRGGTGNTIYF. In DNA form, the CDR3 reads TGTGCCAGCAGTGACCGCAGAGGAGGGACTGGAAACACCATATATTTT.

A word on this clone: Different DNA sequences within this sample yield the same CDR3. The chain is built from TRBV7-2 and TRBJ1-1; maybe TRBD1 (6 bases). The CDR3 covers 15 residues. V lost 3 bases and J lost 1, with 12 bases in between. CDR1 SGHTA and CDR2 FQGNSA come from the germline V gene. The CDR3: CASSFYRGANTEAFF. DNA of the CDR3: TGTGCCAGCAGCTTTTACCGGGGGGCGAACACTGAAGCTTTCTTT.

This clone has a single count. The chain combines TRBV19 with TRBJ2-7, with 8 nucleotides matching TRBD1. CDR1 and CDR2 from the germline V gene are LNHDA and SQIVND (reference sequence). The CDR3 length is 14 residues. V shed 3 bases and J 5 bases; nucleotides not matched to a gene: 6. CDR3 bases: TGTGCCAGTAGTATCCAGGGGGCGATCAACGAGCAGTACTTC. It specifies CASSIQGAINEQYF.

The rearrangement uses TRBV5-1 and TRBJ2-2, with D possibly being TRBD2 (5 bases). The germline V and J ends were trimmed by 0 bases and 7 bases, with 13 bases remaining between them. Germline assignment: CDR1 SGHRS and CDR2 YFSETQ. This CDR3 region has 15 residues. CDR3 sequence (DNA): TGCGCCAGCAGCTTGGGACTATCCAGACACGGGGAGCTGTTTTTT. This gives the protein CASSLGLSRHGELFF.

This rearrangement joins TRBV7-2 to TRBJ1-2; possibly TRBD1 for D (5 bases). Trimming took 7 bases from V and 2 from J, leaving 11 bases between them. The germline V gene has CDR1 SGHTA and CDR2 FQGNSA. The CDR3 has 13 amino acids. The CDR3 DNA reads TGTGCCAGCAACTGGCAGGGAAACTATGGCTACACCTTC. It encodes CASNWQGNYGYTF.

The chain is built from TRBV7-3 and TRBJ2-3, with TRBD2 matching 10 bases. This CDR3 region has 15 residues. The germline V gene encodes CDR1 SGHTA and CDR2 FQGTGA. The ends lost 6 bases at V and 3 bases at J; junction bases unmatched: 6. CDR3 in DNA: TGTGCCAGCAGTCCGGGACTAGCGCAGACAGATACGCAGTATTTT. It codes for CASSPGLAQTDTQYF.

This clone is categorized as medium-sized. Other nucleotide sequences from this sample produce the same CDR3. This rearrangement joins TRBV28 to TRBJ2-3; 10 positions match TRBD2. The J segment lost 2 bases and the V segment lost 3 bases, leaving 5 bases of the junction unmatched. CDR3 length: 16 amino acids. CDR1 and CDR2 (germline): MDHEN, SYDVKM. The CDR3 DNA reads TGTGCCAGCAGTTTTCCACTAGCGGGGTTCACAGATACGCAGTATTTT. Its protein product is CASSFPLAGFTDTQYF.

The rearrangement joins TRBV7-9 to TRBJ2-7; 7 bases agree with TRBD1. Germline CDR1 SEHNR, CDR2 FQNEAQ (reference sequence). The length of the CDR3 is 15 residues. V lost 5 bases, J lost 0 bases, and 7 bases stayed unmatched. The CDR3 is CASSPGQASSYEQYF. The CDR3 DNA sequence: TGTGCCAGCAGCCCTGGACAGGCGAGCTCCTACGAGCAGTACTTC. Based on the CDR3 plus reference TRBV7-9 and TRBJ2-7, the full variable domain is DTGVSQNPRHKITKRGQNVTFRCDPISEHNRLYWYRQTLGQGPEFLTYFQNEAQLEKSRLLSDRFSAERPKGSFSTLEIQRTEQGDSAMYLCASSPGQASSYEQYFGPGTRLTVT.

By frequency in the sample, this clone is medium-sized. This sequence joins TRBV19 and TRBJ1-4, with D unclear. Germline CDR1 is LNHDA and CDR2 is SQIVND (reference sequence). Trimming took 5 bases from V and 6 from J, leaving 7 bases between them. The CDR3 has 12 amino acids. The CDR3 spells CASSLVDEKLFF. The CDR3 bases are TGTGCCAGTAGTCTAGTCGATGAAAAACTGTTTTTT.